This T cell receptor (beta chain) is from a study of T-cell reconstitution after alpha-beta-depleted transplantation in children. Unique molecular identifiers were incorporated during preparation of the TCRbeta library. Each CDR3 protein gets one entry after TCRdb re-called the PCR reads with MiXCR. Of approximately 350,000 distinct CDR3 sequences in the sample, about an eighth were seen once. The V gene lost 0 bases and the J gene lost 2 bases, with 6 bases spanning the gap. In germline, CDR1 is SGDLS, CDR2 YYNGEE. CDR3 length equals 14 residues. This clonotype was observed at least ten times. This clonotype was obtained from a human donor who donated a stem cell graft to a child with Fanconi anemia. Sequenced here: PBMCs, sampled from the stem cell graft. The chain has TRBV9 and TRBJ2-1, with D possibly being TRBD1 or TRBD2 (5 bases each). The CDR3 spells CASSVGGPYNEQFF. CDR3 nucleotides: TGTGCCAGCAGCGTAGGGGGACCCTACAATGAGCAGTTCTTC.